Below, one T cell receptor beta chain is given with its context. Its specific antigen is unknown. No clone much larger than this one lies a single base away; base qualities are absent. Ends trimmed: V by 6 bases, J by 11 bases; bases unmatched to a gene: 12. The cysteine opens and the phenylalanine closes a CDR3 of 14 amino acids. Only the CDR3 DNA stays, 42 bases, in frame from base 1. These data belong to a study of T cells after yellow fever vaccination (dated by TCRdb to about 2019). Regarding the research as a whole: The SMART-Seq v4 Ultra Low Input RNA kit was used to prepare libraries from fractions with low cell numbers. To track T-cell clones before and after primary and booster YFV17D yellow fever vaccination, bulk TCR alpha and beta repertoires were sequenced longitudinally. Two healthy male donors made up the cohort, one aged 18 to 30 years and the other aged 30 to 40 years. Blood was collected at multiple timepoints before and after primary and secondary immunization, and bulk PBMC replicates and cell subsets were isolated. Overall study outcomes, separate from this receptor: A small share of clonotypes occurred in both CD4 and CD8 compartments, likely arising from convergent recombination. Because the study included only a couple of donors, the extent to which the findings can be generalized is limited. Computational filtering was needed because FACS-sorted repertoires could contain abundant contaminating clonotypes from the bulk population. Most clones expanded after primary vaccination (roughly 96% of CD4 and 70% to 90% of CD8) were re-detected after the booster, suggesting that broad memory maintenance occurred. Compared with the primary T-cell response, the secondary T-cell response was weaker but faster, peaking on day 5 rather than day 15.

TCR cDNA was synthesized by 5'RACE template switching, which introduced a universal primer site and unique molecular identifiers. Priming for cDNA synthesis came from both the TCR alpha and TCR beta constant segments. Two PCR steps were used to amplify libraries, with sample barcodes and sequencing adapters being added in the second step. Sequencing of libraries was done on Illumina HiSeq 2500 (2x100 bp) or NovaSeq (2x150 bp). In the paper's pipeline: Reads were demultiplexed and collapsed into UMI consensus sequences with MIGEC, and V(D)J alignment was performed with MiXCR. Vaccine-responding clonotypes were identified with edgeR using replicate PBMC samples, with FDR below 0.01 and a log2 fold change above 5 up to day 15 being required. CD4 or CD8 identity was assigned to each bulk clonotype according to whether the clonotype was present at higher abundance in the sequenced CD4 repertoire or the sequenced CD8 repertoire. In-frame beta chains were kept once TCRdb had trimmed the public reads at Q25 with fastp and called clones with MiXCR. All rows with the same CDR3 protein become a single entry with the most common DNA and genes. The V and J calls, along with clone size, are taken from TCRdb and not from the paper's own processing. The sample data list 400,000 or so distinct CDR3 sequences, and roughly 11% of these were observed just once. Jointly, the top ten make up 18% of the sample.

The intended sense of this specimen's treatment or condition label: live attenuated yellow fever vaccine strain. At every blood-draw timepoint, two biological replicates of bulk PBMCs were collected. A standard Ficoll-Paque protocol was used to isolate PBMCs from peripheral blood. TriZol was used to extract RNA from bulk PBMCs, CD4 and CD8 fractions, and dextramer-positive and dextramer-negative fractions. The chain joins TRBV12-3 or TRBV12-4 to TRBJ2-1, with 8 junctional bases fitting TRBD2. Sequences were derived from PBMCs, sampled on the day of the first yellow fever vaccination. The sequence was collected from a man between 18 and 29 years old who received the YFV17D yellow fever vaccine. The CDR3 loop reads CASSPSGWADQQFF. The DNA reads as follows: TGTGCCAGCAGCCCTAGCGGGTGGGCCGATCAGCAGTTCTTC.